Presented here are 8 T cell receptor beta chains from one specimen sequenced in a study of blood T cell repertoires in COVID-19 (dated by TCRdb to 2018 to 2021). Libraries were constructed by the immunoSEQ multiplex PCR assay. TCRdb re-hosts the immuneACCESS table, in-frame sequences only. Its copies lack some clones; in the studies checked, an unresolved V gene accounts for under half of them, and the cause for the rest is not known. The sample yields more than 200,000 clones; around 83% were counted once. The leading ten clones occupy 8.5% to 10% of the sample. Sequencing was carried out using peripheral blood. Receptor source: a man between 35 and 55 years old with active or convalescent COVID-19.

DNA of the CDR3: TGTGCCAGCAGCCAAAAGAACACCGGGGAGCTGTTTTTT. Its translation: CASSQKNTGELFF. The chain joins TRBV7-9 to TRBJ2-2; D not resolved. Trimming removed 5 bases at V and 1 base at J, with 5 bases between. Germline values: CDR1 SEHNR, CDR2 FQNEAQ (reference sequence). This CDR3 region has 13 residues.

This sequence joins TRBV7-2 and TRBJ2-5; no definite D call. The V end was cut by 5 bases, the J end by 0 bases, with 7 bases between. Germline loops: CDR1 SGHTA, CDR2 FQGNSA. This CDR3 has 13 residues. The CDR3 here is CASSPTYQETQYF. CDR3 in DNA: TGTGCCAGCAGCCCGACTTACCAAGAGACCCAGTACTTC.

This clone was found once. The chain employs TRBV6-1 and TRBJ1-2; TRBD1 is a possible D gene (6 bases). The CDR3 loop spans 14 amino acids. CDR1 is MNHNS and CDR2 is SASEGT in the germline V gene. V shed 3 bases and J shed 7 bases, with 15 bases lying between them. The CDR3 is CASSDRGAVGGYTF. The CDR3 DNA reads TGTGCCAGCAGTGATCGGGGGGCTGTTGGTGGCTACACCTTC.

The rearrangement joins TRBV5-1 to TRBJ1-2, with D possibly being TRBD1 (5 bases). The V and J ends lost 4 bases and 6 bases respectively, with 13 bases between them. The CDR3 sequence is 13 residues long. The germline CDR1 and CDR2 sequences are SGHRS and YFSETQ. The CDR3 nucleotides are TGCGCCAGCAGCAACCGGGGGGACGATGGCTACACCTTC. Translated: CASSNRGDDGYTF.

The rearrangement joins TRBV3-1 (or the pseudogene TRBV3-2) to TRBJ1-2; D might be TRBD1 (6 bases). Between the trimmed V and J ends, which lost 6 bases and 0 bases, there was a span of 20 bases. Germline V gene data show CDR1 as LGHDT and CDR2 as YNNKEL (reference sequence). This CDR3 has 17 residues. CDR3: CASRHSDREISNYGYTF. CDR3 coding DNA: TGTGCCAGCAGACACTCGGACAGAGAAATTTCTAACTATGGCTACACCTTC.

The chain has TRBV5-6 and TRBJ1-2; the D is unclear. Germline V gene sequence: CDR1 SGHDT, CDR2 YYEEEE. The CDR3 covers 13 residues. Trimming left V 6 bases short and J 2 bases short, with 11 bases between. CDR3: CASTWGENYGYTF. CDR3 sequence (DNA): TGTGCCAGCACCTGGGGAGAAAACTATGGCTACACCTTC.

This clone has just one count. This chain joins TRBV14 and TRBJ1-2, with D tentatively TRBD1 (5 bases). V was trimmed by 4 bases and J by 4 bases, leaving 19 bases between them. Germline CDR1 SGHDN, CDR2 FVKESK. This CDR3 has 16 residues. CDR3 loop: CASSPGAGGGIYGYTF. The CDR3 DNA is TGTGCCAGCAGCCCGGGAGCAGGCGGGGGGATCTATGGCTACACCTTC.

This chain links TRBV27 with TRBJ1-1; 9 bases are shared with TRBD1. The CDR3 contains 15 residues. The germline V gene has CDR1 MNHEY and CDR2 SMNVEV (reference sequence). The V and J ends lost 6 bases and 5 bases, in that order; junction bases with no gene match: 10. CDR3 residues: CASRITGGGSTEAFF. CDR3 DNA: TGTGCCAGCAGGATTACAGGGGGCGGAAGTACTGAAGCTTTCTTT.